Below, one T cell receptor (beta chain) is given with its context. These data originate in a study of blood T cell repertoires in COVID-19. The CDR3 is 18 amino acids. V lost 7 bases and J 0 bases, leaving 22 bases between the germline ends. Germline CDR1 and CDR2: LNHDA and SQIVND (reference sequence). Data came from immunoSEQ multiplex PCR; TCRdb stores just in-frame clones and leaves some out. Counted here are 150,000 to 200,000 clones, about 84% occurring once; the ten biggest clones make up about 6%. The specimen sequenced was PBMCs or T cells enriched from blood (not recorded which). The sequence was collected from a man aged 35 to 55 who had recovered from COVID-19. The genes are TRBV19 and TRBJ1-5; D is possibly TRBD1 (6 bases). The CDR3 spells CASTQMRGGQYSNQPQHF. The CDR3 DNA reads TGTGCCAGTACCCAGATGCGTGGAGGACAGTATAGCAATCAGCCCCAGCATTTT.